This T cell receptor (beta chain) was sequenced for a study of T cells after yellow fever vaccination. MiXCR was run by TCRdb on the 5' RACE reads, yielding one entry per CDR3 protein. This sample has just under 600,000 distinct CDR3 sequences; roughly 13% occur once, and the top ten carry 11% to 15%. This clonotype appeared a few times. This clonotype originated in a man in his thirties or forties who received the YFV17D yellow fever vaccine. The specimen comprised PBMCs, sampled on the day of the yellow fever booster vaccination.

CDR3: CASAGTQETQYF. The CDR3 bases are TGTGCCAGCGCAGGGACACAAGAGACCCAGTACTTC. The rearrangement links TRBV4-2 to TRBJ2-5; D possibly corresponds to TRBD1 (6 bases). The CDR3 covers 12 residues. Trimming removed 8 bases from V and 2 bases from J, with 9 bases in between. Germline lookup yields CDR1 LGHNA and CDR2 YNFKEQ.